This entry describes one TCR beta chain. Original analysis: For nucleated cells, counts were estimated from reference gene primer amplification. Sequencing was performed with immunoSEQ multiplex PCR; in TCRdb, only in-frame clones are kept and a portion is missing. D and trimming were read from the DNA, whereas the V and J calls and clone size are those reported in that table. Of roughly 110,000 clones listed, roughly four fifths are singletons. J gave up 1 base and V 1 base, and 7 bases lay outside the gene matches. This CDR3 spans 17 amino acids. The germline CDR1 and CDR2 sequences are KGHDR and SFDVKD. Seattle cases were enrolled at active infection and followed longitudinally. The data are from a study of blood T cell repertoires in COVID-19. In the study overall: Spain, Italy and the United States supplied samples that represented acute and convalescent COVID-19. In each case, the material was cDNA or gDNA derived from T cells, B-cell-depleted T cells, or PBMCs.

The chain recombines TRBV24-1 with TRBJ2-3; 7 nucleotides line up with TRBD2. Sequenced material: peripheral blood. The TCR sequence derives from a man older than 75 with COVID-19, enrolled during active disease. The CDR3 loop is CATSDFWASGGTDTQYF. The CDR3 DNA sequence: TGTGCCACCAGTGATTTCTGGGCTAGCGGAGGCACAGATACGCAGTATTTT.